Only a few counts were recorded for the clone carrying this T cell receptor (beta chain). Germline values: CDR1 SGHRS, CDR2 YFSETQ. With 2 bases removed from V and 0 bases from J, the gap between germline ends came to 14 bases. The CDR3 consists of 16 residues. This record comes from a study of T-cell reconstitution after alpha-beta-depleted transplantation in children. During its preparation, the TCRbeta library received unique molecular identifiers. TCRdb re-called the PCR reads with MiXCR, one entry per CDR3 protein. Altogether 500,000 or so distinct CDR3 sequences are present, about 33% being singletons, with the ten largest covering 2% to 3%.

This chain joins TRBV5-1 and TRBJ2-5; D may be TRBD1 or TRBD2 (5 bases each). The receptor was isolated from a human donor who donated a stem cell graft to a child with aplastic anemia. The starting material was PBMCs from the stem cell graft donor, obtained from the stem cell graft. CDR3 loop: CASSFAGTLNQETQYF. The CDR3 bases are TGCGCCAGCAGCTTCGCCGGGACCCTCAACCAAGAGACCCAGTACTTC.